The 25 T cell receptor beta chains below were found in one sample sequenced in a study of beta chain features in type 1 diabetes. Broader study findings: TCRB CDR3s from Type 1 diabetes patients were moderately but significantly shorter in all four CD4+ subsets.

Their cognate antigens are unknown. The isolated RNA, all of it, was reverse transcribed, so expressed TCRB transcripts were what got sequenced. Assay: immunoSEQ multiplex PCR; the TCRdb copy retains only in-frame clones and omits some. The sample lists 680,000 or so clones, roughly 13% occurring once. The specimen was naive CD4+ T cells from blood. The receptors derive from a man between 18 and 35 years old with type 1 diabetes.

V is TRBV27 and J is TRBJ2-7; no reliable D call. The CDR3 contains 14 residues. Germline V CDR1 and CDR2: MNHEY, SMNVEV (reference sequence). V was trimmed by 0 bases and J by 0 bases, leaving 6 bases between them. CDR3 loop: CASSLSDNSYEQYF. The DNA of the CDR3 is TGTGCCAGCAGTTTATCCGACAACTCCTACGAGCAGTACTTC.

This clone was observed a handful of times. V is TRBV4-1 and J is TRBJ1-1, with 10 bases aligning to TRBD1. There are 15 residues in the CDR3. The J segment lost 4 bases and the V segment lost 5 bases, leaving 7 bases of the junction unmatched. CDR1 is MGHRA and CDR2 is YSYEKL in the germline V gene. The CDR3: CASSGRQGAGTEAFF. The CDR3 nucleotides are TGCGCCAGCAGCGGTCGACAGGGGGCTGGCACTGAAGCTTTCTTT.

V is TRBV6-5 and J is TRBJ1-1, with 9 positions matching TRBD1. CDR3 size: 14 residues. The V segment lost 7 bases and the J segment 3 bases; nucleotides outside the gene matches: 6. The germline CDR1 and CDR2 sequences are MNHEY and SVGAGI. Here the CDR3 reads CASTQRDRDTEAFF. CDR3 DNA: TGTGCCAGCACCCAACGGGACAGGGACACTGAAGCTTTCTTT.

This clone was counted between two and nine times. J is TRBJ1-2 and V is TRBV11-3, with unresolved D. The length of the CDR3 is 15 residues. The V gene lost 1 base and the J gene lost 4 bases, with 13 bases spanning the gap. In germline, CDR1 is SGHNT, CDR2 YENEEA. CDR3 bases: TGTGCCAGCAGCTTAGGTCTGGGCGGTATCTATGGCTACACCTTC. This sequence encodes CASSLGLGGIYGYTF.

This chain links TRBV20-1 with TRBJ2-7, with no clear D. The CDR3 has 11 amino acids. Looked up from germline, CDR1 is DFQATT and CDR2 is SNEGSKA (reference sequence). Trimming removed 4 bases at V and 7 bases at J, with 11 bases between. This CDR3 is CSANWVGEQYF. For the CDR3, the DNA is TGCAGTGCTAATTGGGTAGGGGAGCAGTACTTC.

This sequence joins TRBV5-6 and TRBJ1-2; 10 bases map to TRBD1. Trimming at V came to 2 bases and at J to 3 bases, leaving 4 bases not matched to a gene. There are 15 residues in the CDR3. Germline V gene lookup returns CDR1 SGHDT and CDR2 YYEEEE. CDR3 nucleotide sequence: TGTGCCAGCAGCTTCCGGGACAGGGGCCACTATGGCTACACCTTC. Protein: CASSFRDRGHYGYTF.

The chain joins TRBV6-1 to TRBJ1-4; D possibly corresponds to TRBD1 (6 bases). Trimming cost V 2 bases and J 8 bases, with 15 bases left between them. Germline V CDR1 and CDR2: MNHNS, SASEGT. CDR3 length: 15 residues. CDR3: CASSEQNPGQEKLFF. The CDR3 bases are TGTGCCAGCAGTGAACAAAACCCGGGACAAGAAAAACTGTTTTTT.

The genes are TRBV30 and TRBJ1-2; the match to TRBD1 covers 7 bases. Germline values: CDR1 GTSNPN, CDR2 SVGIG (reference sequence). There are 14 residues in the CDR3. V gave up 0 bases and J gave up 5 bases; unmatched junction bases: 6. In DNA, the CDR3 is TGTGCCTGGAGTGTAGTCGGCAGGGGGTATGGCTACACCTTC. Its translation: CAWSVVGRGYGYTF.

On this clone itself: In the same sample, other DNA sequences code for this CDR3. CDR3 bases: TGTGCCAGCAGCTTAGCAGGGACAGGGAACACTGAAGCTTTCTTT. It codes for CASSLAGTGNTEAFF. This chain connects TRBV7-9 to TRBJ1-1, with TRBD1 matching over 8 bases. The germline gives CDR1 SEHNR, CDR2 FQNEAQ (reference sequence). With V trimmed by 0 bases and J by 1 base, 1 base remained unmatched. The CDR3 has 15 residues.

This clone was seen a few times. This chain links TRBV7-9 with TRBJ1-1; D gene uncertain. The CDR3 covers 14 residues. Germline V CDR1 and CDR2: SEHNR, FQNEAQ (reference sequence). Trimming shortened V by 3 bases and J by 5 bases, and 13 bases separated the two germline ends. This chain's CDR3 is CASSFNREGTEAFF. The CDR3 DNA reads as TGTGCCAGCAGCTTTAATCGGGAAGGGACTGAAGCTTTCTTT.

This clone was picked up a small number of times. The rearrangement uses TRBV15 and TRBJ2-1, with D uncertain. The ends were cut back, 0 bases at V and 7 bases at J, with 10 bases in the middle. Germline V CDR1 and CDR2: LNHNV, YYDKDF (reference sequence). The CDR3 covers 14 residues. The CDR3 loop reads CATSREWQRNEQFF. CDR3 bases: TGTGCCACCAGCAGAGAGTGGCAGCGAAATGAGCAGTTCTTC.

This clone was counted between two and nine times. The rearrangement uses TRBV7-9 and TRBJ2-1, with D possibly matching TRBD1 (5 bases). Germline CDR1 SEHNR, CDR2 FQNEAQ (reference sequence). This CDR3 spans 16 amino acids. The ends were cut back, 1 base at V and 7 bases at J, with 17 bases in the middle. CDR3 in DNA: TGTGCCAGCAGCTTAGAGGCCCTAAGGGGTGGGAATGAGCAGTTCTTC. Amino acids: CASSLEALRGGNEQFF.

This clone was observed a handful of times. The chain recombines TRBV6-1 with TRBJ1-6; D is possibly TRBD1 (5 bases). CDR1 MNHNS and CDR2 SASEGT come from the germline V gene. Deletions cut 6 bases from V and 8 bases from J, with 14 bases between. The CDR3 has 14 residues. In nucleotides, the CDR3 is TGTGCCAGCAGCCGCGGGGGTAAGGATTCACCCCTCCACTTT. Translation gives CASSRGGKDSPLHF.

There are a few counts of this clone. In the same sample, other DNA sequences code for this CDR3. The chain employs TRBV30 and TRBJ1-2; D is unresolved. Trimming removed 3 bases from V and 5 bases from J, with 7 bases in between. The CDR3 has 11 residues. CDR1 GTSNPN and CDR2 SVGIG come from the germline V gene (reference sequence). The CDR3 region has the DNA TGTGCCTGGAGCGGAGCTTATGGCTACACCTTC. Translating it yields CAWSGAYGYTF.

This CDR3 is CASSLDRANTEAFF. DNA of the CDR3: TGTGCCAGCAGCTTGGACAGGGCCAACACTGAAGCTTTCTTT. The chain combines TRBV27 with TRBJ1-1; 8 bases map to TRBD1. CDR3 size: 14 residues. Germline V gene sequence: CDR1 MNHEY, CDR2 SMNVEV (reference sequence). V shed 6 bases, J shed 2 bases, and the junction held 5 bases outside the gene matches.

The chain is built from TRBV15 and TRBJ2-5; perhaps D is TRBD1 or TRBD2 (5 bases each). From germline, CDR1 is LNHNV and CDR2 YYDKDF (reference sequence). This CDR3 is built from 15 residues. Between the trimmed V and J ends, which lost 3 bases and 3 bases, there was a span of 14 bases. CDR3 sequence: CATSRTSGREETQYF. Here the CDR3 DNA reads TGTGCCACCAGCAGGACCTCAGGGAGAGAAGAGACCCAGTACTTC.

Only a few counts were recorded for this clone. V usage is TRBV4-2 and J usage is TRBJ1-5; D not resolved. Trimming took off 1 base at V and 5 bases at J, with 3 bases between the two ends. The CDR3 runs 12 residues. CDR1 and CDR2 (germline): LGHNA, YNFKEQ. The CDR3 DNA sequence: TGTGCCAGCAGCCAAGGGGATCAGCCCCAGCATTTT. It codes for CASSQGDQPQHF.

The sample holds a few counts of this clone. This sequence joins TRBV4-1 and TRBJ2-1, with D perhaps being TRBD1 or TRBD2 (5 bases each). The CDR3 covers 15 residues. Germline lookup yields CDR1 MGHRA and CDR2 YSYEKL. V gave up 4 bases and J gave up 4 bases, with 14 bases separating them. CDR3 loop: CASSPDTGGYNEQFF. The CDR3 DNA sequence: TGCGCCAGCAGCCCGGACACAGGAGGATACAATGAGCAGTTCTTC.

This clone was picked up a small number of times. The rearrangement uses TRBV14 and TRBJ2-7; TRBD1 aligns across 7 bases. Germline V gives CDR1 SGHDN, CDR2 FVKESK. The CDR3 extends over 16 amino acids. J gave up 0 bases and V 3 bases, and 8 bases lay outside the gene matches. CDR3 sequence reads: CASSQLGQPNSYEQYF. CDR3 DNA: TGTGCCAGCAGCCAGCTGGGACAGCCCAACTCCTACGAGCAGTACTTC.

This clone was detected a few times. The V gene is TRBV5-4, the J gene TRBJ1-2; D gene ambiguous. Trimming took off 0 bases at V and 13 bases at J, with 13 bases between the two ends. The CDR3 is made up of 12 amino acids. CDR1 and CDR2 from the germline V gene are SGHNT and YYREEE (reference sequence). CDR3 loop: CASSLALEPLTF. CDR3 nucleotide sequence: TGTGCCAGCAGCTTGGCCCTGGAGCCTCTCACCTTC.

In its sample, this clone was seen a few times. V usage is TRBV5-1 and J usage is TRBJ1-2, with 9 bases that match TRBD1. CDR1 SGHRS and CDR2 YFSETQ come from the germline V gene. With V trimmed by 3 bases and J by 4 bases, 7 bases remained unmatched. This CDR3 has 15 amino acids. CDR3 DNA: TGCGCCAGCAGCTCGGGACAGGGTAACAGCTATGGCTACACCTTC. Its translation: CASSSGQGNSYGYTF.

This clone was observed a few times. J is TRBJ2-1 and V is TRBV30, with TRBD2 identical over 7 bases. The V gene end was trimmed by 2 bases and the J gene end by 2 bases; junction bases not matched to a gene: 9. CDR3 length: 16 amino acids. Germline V gene data show CDR1 as GTSNPN and CDR2 as SVGIG (reference sequence). CDR3 sequence: CAWSPKVSGAYNEQFF. In nucleotides, the CDR3 is TGTGCCTGGAGTCCCAAGGTGAGCGGGGCCTACAATGAGCAGTTCTTC.

The chain carries TRBV7-2 and TRBJ2-3; 7 bases fit TRBD2. Germline V gives CDR1 SGHTA, CDR2 FQGNSA. This CDR3 contains 15 residues. J gave up 3 bases and V 5 bases, and 8 bases lay outside the gene matches. This chain's CDR3 is CASSRWGGETDTQYF. The CDR3 DNA is TGTGCCAGCAGCCGCTGGGGGGGAGAGACAGATACGCAGTATTTT.

In this sample, this clone turned up a few times. The chain carries TRBV5-4 and TRBJ2-3, with D perhaps being TRBD1 or TRBD2 (5 bases each). This CDR3 has 15 residues. The germline CDR1 and CDR2 sequences are SGHNT and YYREEE (reference sequence). Trimming removed 2 bases at V and 5 bases at J, with 15 bases between. CDR3 DNA: TGTGCCAGCAGCTTAGCGAACGGGGCAGGAGATACGCAGTATTTT. Translated, it gives CASSLANGAGDTQYF.

This clone was detected only a few times. This chain joins TRBV7-9 and TRBJ1-2, with D tentatively TRBD1 (6 bases). Trimming took 4 bases from V and 8 from J, leaving 20 bases between them. The CDR3 consists of 15 residues. Looked up from germline, CDR1 is SEHNR and CDR2 is FQNEAQ (reference sequence). In nucleotides, the CDR3 is TGTGCCAGCAGCTCTACCATCGGACAGAACCTAGGCTACACCTTC. Translation: CASSSTIGQNLGYTF.